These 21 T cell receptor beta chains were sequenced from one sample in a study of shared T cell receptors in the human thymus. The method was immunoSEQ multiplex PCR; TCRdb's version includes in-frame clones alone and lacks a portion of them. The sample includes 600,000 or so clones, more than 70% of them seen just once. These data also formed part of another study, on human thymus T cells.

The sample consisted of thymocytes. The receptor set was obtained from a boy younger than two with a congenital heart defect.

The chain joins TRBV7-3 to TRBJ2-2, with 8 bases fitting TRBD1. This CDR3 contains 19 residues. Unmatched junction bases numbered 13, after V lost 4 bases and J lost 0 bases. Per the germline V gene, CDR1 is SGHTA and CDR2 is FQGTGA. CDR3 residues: CASSSDASGGSTNTGELFF. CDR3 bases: TGTGCCAGCAGCTCGGACGCCTCAGGGGGCTCCACGAACACCGGGGAGCTGTTTTTT. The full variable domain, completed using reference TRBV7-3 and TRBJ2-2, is GAGVSQTPSNKVTEKGKYVELRCDPISGHTALYWYRQSLGQGPEFLIYFQGTGAADDSGLPNDRFFAVRPEGSVSTLKIQRTERGDSAVYLCASSSDASGGSTNTGELFFGEGSRLTVL.

This CDR3 is CASSFHYGPGGKNIQYF. DNA of the CDR3: TGTGCCAGCAGCTTTCATTATGGTCCGGGGGGTAAAAACATTCAGTACTTC. The chain carries TRBV7-8 and TRBJ2-4; 7 bases are a match to TRBD2. The V segment lost 3 bases and the J segment 4 bases; nucleotides outside the gene matches: 12. CDR3 length: 17 amino acids. Germline CDR1 SGHVS, CDR2 FQNEAQ.

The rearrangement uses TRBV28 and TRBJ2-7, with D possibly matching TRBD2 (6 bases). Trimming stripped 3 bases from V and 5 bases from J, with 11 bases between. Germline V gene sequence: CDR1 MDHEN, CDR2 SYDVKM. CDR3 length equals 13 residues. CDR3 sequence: CASSLEGIHEQYF. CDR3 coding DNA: TGTGCCAGCAGTTTGGAGGGGATCCACGAGCAGTACTTC.

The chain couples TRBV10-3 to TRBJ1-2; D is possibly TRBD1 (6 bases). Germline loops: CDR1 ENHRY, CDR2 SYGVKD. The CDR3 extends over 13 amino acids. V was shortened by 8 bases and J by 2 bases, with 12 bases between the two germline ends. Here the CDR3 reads CAIPGRGNYGYTF. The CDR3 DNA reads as TGTGCCATCCCAGGGAGGGGGAACTATGGCTACACCTTC.

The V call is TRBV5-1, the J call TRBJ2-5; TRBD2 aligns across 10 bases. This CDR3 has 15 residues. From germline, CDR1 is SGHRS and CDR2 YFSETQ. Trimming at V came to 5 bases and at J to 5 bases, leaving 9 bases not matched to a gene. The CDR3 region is CASSWASGSLETQYF. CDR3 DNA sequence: TGCGCCAGCAGTTGGGCTAGCGGGAGTCTGGAGACCCAGTACTTC.

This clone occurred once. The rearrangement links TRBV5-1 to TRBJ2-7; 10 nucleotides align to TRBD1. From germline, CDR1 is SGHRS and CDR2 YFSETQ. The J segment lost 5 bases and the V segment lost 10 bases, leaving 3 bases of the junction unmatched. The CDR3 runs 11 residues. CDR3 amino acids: CAGDRGHEQYF. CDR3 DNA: TGCGCCGGGGACAGGGGTCACGAGCAGTACTTC.

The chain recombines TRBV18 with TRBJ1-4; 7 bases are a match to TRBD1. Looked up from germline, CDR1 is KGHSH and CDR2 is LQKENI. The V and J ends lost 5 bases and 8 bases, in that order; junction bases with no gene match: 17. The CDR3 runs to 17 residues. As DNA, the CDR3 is TGTGCCAGCTCAACCCAAAATGCACAGGGGATTGGCGAAAAACTGTTTTTT. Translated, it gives CASSTQNAQGIGEKLFF.

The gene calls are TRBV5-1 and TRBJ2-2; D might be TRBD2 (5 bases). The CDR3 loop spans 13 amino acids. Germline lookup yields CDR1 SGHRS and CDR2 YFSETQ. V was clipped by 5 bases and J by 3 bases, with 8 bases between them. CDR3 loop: CASRDGDTGELFF. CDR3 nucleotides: TGCGCCAGCAGGGACGGGGACACCGGGGAGCTGTTTTTT.

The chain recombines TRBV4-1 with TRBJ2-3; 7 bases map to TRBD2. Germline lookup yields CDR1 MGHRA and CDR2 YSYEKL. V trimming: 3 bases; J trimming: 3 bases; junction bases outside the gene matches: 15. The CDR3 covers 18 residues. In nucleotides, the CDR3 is TGCGCCAGCAGCCAGGCTACCGGGCGCGGGAGAGGAACAGATACGCAGTATTTT. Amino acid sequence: CASSQATGRGRGTDTQYF.

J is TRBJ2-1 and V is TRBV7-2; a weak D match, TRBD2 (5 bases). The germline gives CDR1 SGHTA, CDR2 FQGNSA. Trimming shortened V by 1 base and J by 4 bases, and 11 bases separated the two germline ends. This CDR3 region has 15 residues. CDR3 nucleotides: TGTGCCAGCAGCTTAGAGGAGCGGAGGTACAATGAGCAGTTCTTC. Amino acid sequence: CASSLEERRYNEQFF.

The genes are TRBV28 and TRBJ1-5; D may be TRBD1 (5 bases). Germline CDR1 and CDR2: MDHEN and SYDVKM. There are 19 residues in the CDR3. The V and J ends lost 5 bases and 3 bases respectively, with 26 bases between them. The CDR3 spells CASSLLIVAGPRDNQPQHF. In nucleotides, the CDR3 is TGTGCCAGCAGTCTCCTTATTGTCGCCGGCCCCAGGGACAATCAGCCCCAGCATTTT.

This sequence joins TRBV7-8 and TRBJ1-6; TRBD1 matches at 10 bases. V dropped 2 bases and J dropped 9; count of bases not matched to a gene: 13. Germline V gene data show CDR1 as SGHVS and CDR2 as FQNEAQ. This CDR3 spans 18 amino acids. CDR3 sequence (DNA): TGTGCCAGCAGCTTAACTGACAGGGGGCTTAAGGCTACTTCACCCCTCCACTTT. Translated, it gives CASSLTDRGLKATSPLHF.

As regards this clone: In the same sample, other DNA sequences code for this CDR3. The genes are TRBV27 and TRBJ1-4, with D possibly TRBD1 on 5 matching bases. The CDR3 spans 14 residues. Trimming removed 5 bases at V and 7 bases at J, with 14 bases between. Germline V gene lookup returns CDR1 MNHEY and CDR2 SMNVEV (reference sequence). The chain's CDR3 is CASSSRVVGEKLFF. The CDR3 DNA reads TGTGCCAGCAGTAGCAGGGTGGTAGGTGAAAAACTGTTTTTT.

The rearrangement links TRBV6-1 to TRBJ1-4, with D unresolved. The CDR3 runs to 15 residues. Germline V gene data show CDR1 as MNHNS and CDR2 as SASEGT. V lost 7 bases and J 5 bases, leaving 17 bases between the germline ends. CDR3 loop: CASTERESRNEKLFF. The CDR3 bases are TGTGCCAGCACCGAACGGGAAAGCAGAAATGAAAAACTGTTTTTT.

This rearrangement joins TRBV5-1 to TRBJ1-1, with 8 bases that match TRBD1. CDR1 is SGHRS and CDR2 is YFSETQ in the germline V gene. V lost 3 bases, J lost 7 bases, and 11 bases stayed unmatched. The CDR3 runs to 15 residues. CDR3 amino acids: CASSYKDRVHGEAFF. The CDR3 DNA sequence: TGCGCCAGCAGCTACAAGGACAGGGTGCATGGTGAAGCTTTCTTT.

The CDR3 reads CASSSGTEDNEQFF. The CDR3 DNA reads as TGTGCCAGCAGCTCCGGGACAGAAGATAATGAGCAGTTCTTC. The chain links TRBV13 to TRBJ2-1; TRBD1 matches at 7 bases. Germline values: CDR1 PRHDT, CDR2 FYEKMQ (reference sequence). Trimming removed 4 bases from V and 7 bases from J; junction bases left unmatched: 7. This CDR3 contains 14 residues.

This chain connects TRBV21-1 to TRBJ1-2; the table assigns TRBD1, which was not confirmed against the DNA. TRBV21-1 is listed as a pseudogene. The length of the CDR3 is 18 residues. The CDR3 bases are TGTGCCAGCAGCCTCCGGGACAGGTCCTATTATAGCCCCTATGGCTACACCTTC. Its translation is CASSLRDRSYYSPYGYTF.

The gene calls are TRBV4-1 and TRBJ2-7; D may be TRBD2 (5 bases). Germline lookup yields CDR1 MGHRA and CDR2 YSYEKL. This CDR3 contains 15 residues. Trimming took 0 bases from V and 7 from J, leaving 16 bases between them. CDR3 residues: CASSQDYPIPGEQYF. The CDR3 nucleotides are TGCGCCAGCAGCCAAGATTACCCAATTCCGGGGGAGCAGTACTTC.

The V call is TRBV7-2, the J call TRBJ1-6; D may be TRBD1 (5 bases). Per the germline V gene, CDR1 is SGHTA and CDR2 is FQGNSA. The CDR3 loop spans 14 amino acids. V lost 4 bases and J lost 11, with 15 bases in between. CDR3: CASSCPPGSAPLHF. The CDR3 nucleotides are TGTGCCAGCAGCTGTCCCCCAGGGTCCGCACCCCTCCACTTT. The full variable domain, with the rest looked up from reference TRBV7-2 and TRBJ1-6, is GAGVSQSPSNKVTEKGKDVELRCDPISGHTALYWYRQSLGQGLEFLIYFQGNSAPDKSGLPSDRFSAERTGGSVSTLTIQRTQQEDSAVYLCASSCPPGSAPLHFGNGTRLTVT.

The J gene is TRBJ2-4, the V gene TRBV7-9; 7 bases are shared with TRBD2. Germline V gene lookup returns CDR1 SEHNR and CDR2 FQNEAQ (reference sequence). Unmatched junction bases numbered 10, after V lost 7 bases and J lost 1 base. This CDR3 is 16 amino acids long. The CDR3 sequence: CASNLGGDGAKNIQYF. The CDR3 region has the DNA TGTGCCAGCAACCTGGGGGGGGATGGGGCCAAAAACATTCAGTACTTC.

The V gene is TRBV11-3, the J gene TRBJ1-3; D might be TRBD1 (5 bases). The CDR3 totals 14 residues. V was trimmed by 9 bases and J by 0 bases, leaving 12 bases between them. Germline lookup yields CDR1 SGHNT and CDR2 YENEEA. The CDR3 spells CASLQVSSGNTIYF. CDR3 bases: TGTGCCAGTCTACAGGTTAGCTCTGGAAACACCATATATTTT. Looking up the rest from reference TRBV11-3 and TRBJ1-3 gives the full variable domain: EAGVVQSPRYKIIEKKQPVAFWCNPISGHNTLYWYLQNLGQGPELLIRYENEEAVDDSQLPKDRFSAERLKGVDSTLKIQPAELGDSAVYLCASLQVSSGNTIYFGEGSWLTVV.